In this sample, the clone carrying this T cell receptor beta chain turned up a few times. Its target is unknown. The sample is drawn from a study of CD8+CD57+ T cells in acquired aplastic anemia. Study-level background: Quantities of DNA derived from sorted CD4+ and CD8+ cells averaged approximately 3.3 ug.

General study points: Twenty-nine CD8+ CDR3 sequences were shared between patients and controls.

Investigators profiled TCR beta VDJ and CDR3 from genomic DNA template. TCRdb re-analysed the reads in MiXCR, keeping a single row per CDR3 protein. The sample yields about 160,000 distinct CDR3 sequences, about 45% seen once. Deletions cut 4 bases from V and 4 bases from J, with 13 bases between. CDR3 length: 14 residues. Germline-derived CDR1 and CDR2 are SNHLY and FYNNEI. Whoever was chosen for sequencing had shown CD8+CD57+ cell expansion by flow cytometry. Diagnosis of severe acquired aplastic anemia applied to all patients. Material for sequencing was sorted CD4+, CD8+, or CD8+CD57+ T cells (not recorded which) from PBMCs. This chain links TRBV2 with TRBJ2-5, with a weak D call TRBD1 (6 bases). The sequence derives from a human donor with aplastic anemia. This CDR3 reads CASSVRGTGETQYF. The CDR3 nucleotides are TGTGCCAGCAGTGTAAGGGGGACGGGAGAGACCCAGTACTTC.